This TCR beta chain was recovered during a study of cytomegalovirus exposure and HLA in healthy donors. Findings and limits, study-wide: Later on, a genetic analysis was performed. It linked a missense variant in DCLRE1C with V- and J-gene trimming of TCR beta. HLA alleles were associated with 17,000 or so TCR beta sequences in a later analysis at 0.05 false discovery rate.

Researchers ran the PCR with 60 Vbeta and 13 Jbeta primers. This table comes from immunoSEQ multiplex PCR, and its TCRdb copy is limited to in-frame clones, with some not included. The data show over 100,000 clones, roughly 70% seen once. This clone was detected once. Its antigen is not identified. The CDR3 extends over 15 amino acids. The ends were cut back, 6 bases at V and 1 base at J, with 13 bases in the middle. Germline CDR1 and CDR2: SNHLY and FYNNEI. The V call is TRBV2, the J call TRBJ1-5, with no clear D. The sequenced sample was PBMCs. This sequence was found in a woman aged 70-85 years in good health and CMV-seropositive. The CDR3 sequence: CASSRKATSNQPQHF. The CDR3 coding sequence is TGTGCCAGCAGCAGGAAGGCAACGAGCAATCAGCCCCAGCATTTT.